The text below deals with one T cell receptor (beta chain). Its target is not known. The data originate from a study of shared clonotypes between healthy human individuals. V was shortened by 7 bases and J by 4 bases, with 10 bases between the two germline ends. Germline CDR1 and CDR2: SQVTM and ANQGSEA. This CDR3 comprises 11 residues. For every subset, genomic DNA was evenly distributed across several immunoSEQ plates. The protocol was immunoSEQ multiplex PCR, while the TCRdb copy is restricted to in-frame clones and leaves out a portion. The sample holds 2 million to 3 million clones, 90% to 95% seen once. The study, taken as a whole, reports: In contrast to clonotypes shared by all four donors, non-shared clonotypes had lower generation probabilities.

Sequenced sample: naive CD4+ T cells from PBMCs. The subset was: CD45RA+ positively selected. V is TRBV29-1 and J is TRBJ1-1; D not resolved. The sequence was collected from a man between 18 and 29 years old in good health. Some clones in this sample may be carry-over from other donors' samples. CDR3 DNA: TGCAGCGCTCGGGCGGTCACTGAAGCTTTCTTT. The encoded protein is CSARAVTEAFF.